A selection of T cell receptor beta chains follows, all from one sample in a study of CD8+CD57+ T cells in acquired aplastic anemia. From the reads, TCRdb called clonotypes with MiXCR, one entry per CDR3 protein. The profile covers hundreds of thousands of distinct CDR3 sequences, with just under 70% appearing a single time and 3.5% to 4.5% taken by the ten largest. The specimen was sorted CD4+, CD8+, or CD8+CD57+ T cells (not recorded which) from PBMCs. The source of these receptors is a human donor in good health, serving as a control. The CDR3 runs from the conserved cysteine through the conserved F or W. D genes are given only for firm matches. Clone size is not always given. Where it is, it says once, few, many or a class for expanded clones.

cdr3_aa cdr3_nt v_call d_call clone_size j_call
CAISGVQGETQYF TGTGCCATCAGTGGGGTACAGGGGGAGACCCAGTACTTC TRBV10-3 TRBD1 - TRBJ2-5
CATSDGTVHNYGYTF TGTGCCACCAGTGACGGGACAGTTCATAACTATGGCTACACCTTC TRBV24-1 TRBD1 - TRBJ1-2
CASAPGGAGAGNTIYF TGTGCCAGTGCCCCTGGGGGCGCGGGGGCTGGAAACACCATATATTTT TRBV7-8 - - TRBJ1-3
CASSLSVVYGYTF TGTGCCAGCAGCTTGTCAGTAGTTTATGGCTACACCTTC TRBV5-1 - - TRBJ1-2
CASSAVKDGFYGYTF TGTGCCAGCAGCGCAGTGAAAGACGGCTTCTATGGCTACACCTTC TRBV9 - - TRBJ1-2
CASSLALGASTF TGCGCCAGCAGCTTGGCCCTAGGGGCTTCCACCTTC TRBV5-1 - - TRBJ1-2
CSVASPTDTQYF TGCAGCGTTGCTAGCCCCACAGATACGCAGTATTTT TRBV29-1 - many TRBJ2-3
CASSRLRGRGAYEQYF TGTGCCAGCAGCCGACTTAGGGGCAGGGGAGCGTACGAGCAGTACTTC TRBV7-2 - many TRBJ2-7
CASRLQERNGYTF TGTGCCAGCAGGCTACAGGAAAGGAATGGCTACACCTTC TRBV5-4 - many TRBJ1-2
CASSRDRGNEKLFF TGTGCCAGTAGTAGGGACAGGGGAAACGAAAAACTGTTTTTT TRBV19 TRBD1 many TRBJ1-4
CASSSWTSGGQGEQYF TGTGCCAGCAGCTCCTGGACTAGCGGGGGGCAAGGCGAGCAGTACTTC TRBV7-2 TRBD2 - TRBJ2-7
CASSIGQGASVLTF TGCGCCAGCAGCATAGGACAGGGGGCCAGCGTCCTGACTTTC TRBV4-3 TRBD1 once TRBJ2-6
CASSFGNTGQGNYF TGTGCCAGCAGCTTTGGGAATACGGGACAGGGGAACTATTTC TRBV7-9 TRBD1 - TRBJ2-5
CASRLGTGGEQYF TGTGCCAGCAGGTTGGGGACAGGGGGCGAGCAGTACTTC TRBV12-3/TRBV12-4 TRBD1 once TRBJ2-7
CASSLVRGTSGAAFF TGTGCCAGCAGCTTGGTTCGCGGGACCTCGGGGGCAGCTTTCTTT TRBV12-3/TRBV12-4 - - TRBJ1-1
CASRLAGGQETQYFGPF - TRBV2 - - TRBJ1-2
CSSKSNQPQHF TGTTCCAGCAAGAGTAATCAGCCCCAGCATTTT TRBV7-9 - - TRBJ1-5
CASSVLSGGPYGQYF TGTGCCAGCAGTGTGCTTAGCGGCGGCCCATACGGCCAGTACTTC TRBV2 - - TRBJ2-5
CASSLETGGQPQHF TGTGCCAGCAGCTTAGAGACAGGGGGGCAACCCCAGCACTTC TRBV7-2 TRBD1 - TRBJ2-7
CASSLCRRWDSPLHF TGTGCCAGCAGCTTGTGCAGACGGTGGGATTCACCCCTCCACTTT TRBV5-5 - - TRBJ1-6
CASSQGYGGSDTQYF TGCGCCAGCAGCCAAGGGTATGGGGGATCAGATACGCAGTATTTT TRBV4-1 - once TRBJ2-3
CASSVWTDEQYF TGTGCCAGCAGCGTTTGGACAGACGAGCAGTACTTC TRBV5-4 - once TRBJ2-7
CASRPRDPPNEKLFF TGTGCCAGCAGGCCCCGGGATCCCCCAAATGAAAAACTGTTTTTT TRBV12-3/TRBV12-4 - - TRBJ1-4
CASSQGSRELFF TGTGCCAGCAGTCAGGGAAGCCGGGAGCTGTTTTTT TRBV6-6 - many TRBJ2-2
CASSLTGLAGGADTQYF TGTGCCAGCAGCTTAACGGGACTAGCGGGGGGGGCAGATACGCAGTATTTT TRBV7-2 TRBD2 many TRBJ2-3
CASSVDFPGALFLTF TGTGCCAGCAGCGTGGACTTTCCCGGGGCGCTGTTTTTGACTTTC TRBV9 - once TRBJ2-6
CASSGGGLSGANVLTF TGTGCCAGCAGTGGGGGGGGACTTTCTGGGGCCAACGTCCTGACTTTC TRBV6-1 TRBD2 many TRBJ2-6
CASSDRGDEQFF TGCGCCAGCAGTGACCGTGGAGATGAGCAGTTCTTC TRBV10-1 - - TRBJ2-1
CASSLRGHKFSYTF TGTGCCAGCAGCCTTCGGGGACACAAATTTTCATACACCTTC TRBV9 - - TRBJ1-2
CASGRGHVSGDTIYF TGTGCCAGCGGGAGGGGGCACGTATCTGGTGACACCATATATTTT TRBV2 TRBD1 - TRBJ1-3
CSAGGQGDGETLFF TGCAGTGCGGGAGGACAGGGGGATGGTGAAACCCTGTTTTTT TRBV29-1 TRBD1 - TRBJ1-4
CASSPGADYEQYLTF TGTGCCAGCAGCCCCGGGGCAGACTACGAGCAGTACTTGACTTTC TRBV7-2 - - TRBJ2-6
CSARDRRGRIADTQYF TGCAGTGCTAGAGATCGGAGGGGGCGAATAGCAGATACGCAGTATTTT TRBV20-1 - many TRBJ2-3
CSRGQGSAEAFF TGCAGCCGTGGACAGGGAAGTGCTGAAGCTTTCTTT TRBV29-1 TRBD1 - TRBJ1-1
CSVADKTGNTIYF TGCAGCGTCGCAGACAAAACTGGAAACACCATATATTTT TRBV29-1 - many TRBJ1-3
CASSLITVNCPLHF TGTGCCAGCAGCTTAATCACAGTGAATTGTCCCCTCCACTTT TRBV7-9 - - TRBJ1-6
CASSPGDTEAGDIIYF TGTGCCAGCAGCCCTGGGGATACGGAGGCTGGAGACATCATATATTTT TRBV7-2 - - TRBJ1-3
CASSTIRGLDTQYF TGTGCCAGCAGTACGATACGGGGGCTAGATACGCAGTATTTT TRBV27 - many TRBJ2-3
CASSVGSASGGYNGQGF TGTGCCAGCAGCGTAGGGTCCGCTAGCGGGGGATACAATGGGCAGGGCTTC TRBV16 TRBD2 - TRBJ2-1
CASSPRDSGDEQYF TGTGCCAGCAGTCCCCGGGACAGCGGGGACGAGCAGTACTTC TRBV6-5 - many TRBJ2-7
CASSLSMEYQHF TGTGCCAGCAGCTTATCCATGGAGTACCAGCATTTT TRBV11-2 - - TRBJ1-5
CASSRFGERETQHF TGTGCCAGCAGTCGGTTTGGGGAAAGGGAGACCCAGCATTTT TRBV7-8 - - TRBJ1-5
CAISSDTRLHF TGTGCCATCAGTTCGGACACACGCCTCCACTTT TRBV10-3 - - TRBJ1-6
CASSYLGQETQYF TGTGCCAGCAGTTACTTAGGACAAGAGACCCAGTACTTC TRBV6-2/TRBV6-3 - many TRBJ2-5
CASSTRDGLYEQYF TGTGCCAGCAGTACCAGGGACGGATTGTACGAGCAGTACTTC TRBV12-3/TRBV12-4 - - TRBJ2-7
CASSEGEGSPQHF TGTGCCAGCAGCGAAGGGGAGGGTTCACCCCAGCACTTC TRBV14 TRBD2 - TRBJ2-5
CASSRGENNSGYTF TGCGCCAGCAGCAGAGGAGAGAACAATTCTGGCTACACCTTC TRBV5-1 - - TRBJ1-2
CSASPQGENAQYF TGCAGTGCTAGTCCACAGGGAGAAAATGCCCAGTACTTC TRBV20-1 - - TRBJ2-5
CSASRSQEQNQPQHF TGCAGTGCTAGTCGGTCACAGGAGCAGAATCAGCCCCAGCATTTT TRBV20-1 - - TRBJ1-5
CASSSEINTGGLFF TGTGCCAGCAGCAGCGAAATAAACACCGGGGGGTTGTTTTTT TRBV9 TRBD2 - TRBJ2-2
CASSTFRGEKLSF TGCGCCAGCAGCACGTTCCGAGGTGAAAAACTGTCTTTT TRBV7-3 - - TRBJ1-4
CATSDVVGQSTGELFF TGTGCCACCAGTGATGTAGTGGGACAGAGCACCGGGGAGCTGTTTTTT TRBV24-1 TRBD1 few TRBJ2-2
CASSSGTGQYNSPLHF TGTGCCAGCAGCTCCGGGACAGGGCAATATAATTCACCCCTCCACTTT TRBV3-1 TRBD1 - TRBJ1-6
CAWSGTGGGRNYGYTF TGTGCCTGGAGCGGTACAGGGGGCGGGCGCAACTATGGCTACACCTTC TRBV30 TRBD1 many TRBJ1-2
CASSPSGDYNEQFF TGTGCCAGCAGCCCTAGCGGGGACTACAATGAGCAGTTCTTC TRBV7-2 TRBD2 - TRBJ2-1
CSARDHGRRAEAFF TGCAGTGCTAGAGATCATGGCCGACGGGCTGAAGCTTTCTTT TRBV20-1 - - TRBJ1-1
CASSLEQGVNYGYTF TGTGCCAGCAGCCTCGAACAGGGGGTCAACTATGGCTACACCTTC TRBV12-3/TRBV12-4 TRBD1 few TRBJ1-2
CASGMPTGGGPNYGYTF TGTGCCAGCGGGATGCCGACAGGGGGGGGACCCAACTATGGCTACACCTTC TRBV7-6 TRBD1 - TRBJ1-2
CASSARTGNTGELFF TGTGCCAGTAGTGCCAGGACAGGGAACACCGGGGAGCTGTTTTTT TRBV12-3/TRBV12-4 TRBD1 - TRBJ2-2
CASSESTGTGGPSSYEQHF TGCGCCAGCAGTGAGTCGACCGGGACAGGGGGACCCAGCTCCTACGAGCAGCACTTC TRBV10-1 TRBD1 once TRBJ2-7